The rows below give T cell receptor beta chains drawn from one sample of a study of molecular identifiers for immune sequencing clone quantification. TCRdb independently ran MiXCR on the PCR reads; one entry per CDR3 protein. The sample includes fewer than 350,000 distinct CDR3 sequences, about 22% seen only once; the top ten take approximately 0.8%. Sample: naive CD8+ T cells from blood, with Jurkat cell RNA spiked in. These receptor sequences come from a human donor in good health. Some libraries in this study had Jurkat cell RNA spiked in. The CDR3 runs from the conserved cysteine through the conserved F or W. The order of the fields is V gene, J gene, D gene, clone size, CDR3 protein, CDR3 DNA. A D gene is named only where the DNA matches it firmly. Clone sizes are given selectively: once, few, many, or a class where the clone is expanded.

TRBV6-2/TRBV6-3	TRBJ1-2	-	many	CASSYVGSGYGYTF	TGTGCCAGCAGTTACGTAGGAAGCGGCTATGGCTACACCTTC
TRBV2	TRBJ1-1	-	many	CASLRGGTEAFF	TGTGCCAGCCTTAGGGGTGGCACTGAAGCTTTCTTT
TRBV6-2/TRBV6-3	TRBJ1-5	TRBD1	many	CASSYPDRAANQPQHF	TGTGCCAGCAGTTACCCGGACAGGGCTGCGAATCAGCCCCAGCATTTT
TRBV30	TRBJ2-7	TRBD2	-	CARSASGGYEQYF	TGTGCCCGGAGCGCTAGCGGGGGGTACGAGCAGTACTTC
TRBV7-8	TRBJ1-5	TRBD1	many	CASSLGGQEFLSQHF	TGTGCCAGCAGCTTAGGGGGACAGGAATTCCTCTCCCAGCATTTT
TRBV9	TRBJ2-3	TRBD2	-	CASSLSGSWSDTQYF	TGTGCCAGCAGCTTGAGCGGGAGTTGGTCAGATACGCAGTATTTT
TRBV7-3	TRBJ2-7	-	many	CASSSRGAPYEQYF	TGTGCCAGCAGTTCGAGGGGGGCCCCCTACGAGCAGTACTTC
TRBV6-1	TRBJ1-1	-	many	CASRESSSTEAFF	TGTGCCAGCAGAGAGTCATCGTCCACTGAAGCTTTCTTT
TRBV27	TRBJ2-5	-	few	CASSHQGAQETQYF	TGTGCCAGCAGTCATCAAGGGGCGCAAGAGACCCAGTACTTC
TRBV20-1	TRBJ2-7	-	-	CSARDFGGPYEQYF	TGCAGTGCTAGAGATTTCGGGGGCCCCTACGAGCAGTACTTC
TRBV7-9	TRBJ1-1	TRBD1	many	CASSGRTGEAFF	TGTGCCAGCAGCGGACGGACAGGTGAAGCTTTCTTT
TRBV27	TRBJ2-7	TRBD2	few	CAVRWGGTYEQYF	TGTGCCGTTCGATGGGGGGGAACCTACGAGCAGTACTTC
TRBV12-3/TRBV12-4	TRBJ2-1	-	many	CASSPQDNEQFF	TGTGCCAGCTCACCCCAGGACAATGAGCAGTTCTTC
TRBV28	TRBJ2-3	-	many	CASSLSWLSTDTQYF	TGTGCCAGCAGTTTATCCTGGTTAAGCACAGATACGCAGTATTTT
TRBV9	TRBJ2-5	-	many	CASSYSAGETQYF	TGTGCCAGCAGTTACTCCGCGGGGGAGACCCAGTACTTC
TRBV24-1	TRBJ2-7	-	many	CATRTGRPYPYEQYF	TGTGCCACCAGGACAGGCCGGCCTTACCCCTACGAGCAGTACTTC
TRBV6-5	TRBJ2-5	TRBD1	many	CASSYGQGLETQYF	TGTGCCAGCAGTTATGGACAGGGGTTAGAGACCCAGTACTTC
TRBV19	TRBJ2-7	TRBD2	few	CASKPVAGGPVEQYF	TGTGCCAGCAAGCCCGTAGCGGGAGGGCCAGTCGAGCAGTACTTC
TRBV3-1	TRBJ2-7	-	-	CASSAHPPGGASYEQYF	TGTGCCAGCAGCGCTCACCCGCCGGGCGGAGCCTCCTACGAGCAGTACTTC
TRBV12-3/TRBV12-4	TRBJ1-4	-	many	CASSTMEQGTTNEKLFF	TGTGCCAGCAGTACCATGGAACAGGGAACAACTAATGAAAAACTGTTTTTT
TRBV20-1	TRBJ1-4	TRBD1	many	CSATRQGRTTNEKLFF	TGCAGTGCGACCCGACAGGGCCGAACAACTAATGAAAAACTGTTTTTT
TRBV27	TRBJ2-7	TRBD2	few	CASSSQTSSSYEQYF	TGTGCCAGCAGTTCCCAGACTAGCAGCTCCTACGAGCAGTACTTC
TRBV28	TRBJ2-7	-	-	CASKEGYERYF	TGTGCCAGCAAGGAGGGGTACGAGCGGTACTTC
TRBV27	TRBJ2-3	-	many	CASSLAALYTDTQYF	TGTGCCAGCAGTTTGGCAGCTCTATACACAGATACGCAGTATTTT
TRBV28	TRBJ2-1	-	few	CASSSGANEQFF	TGTGCCAGCAGTTCCGGGGCAAATGAGCAGTTCTTC
TRBV5-4	TRBJ2-7	TRBD2	many	CASSLASAGIYEQYF	TGTGCCAGCAGCTTGGCCTCAGCGGGAATTTACGAGCAGTACTTC
TRBV4-1	TRBJ2-7	-	many	CASSQDPGISYEQYF	TGCGCCAGCAGCCAAGACCCAGGGATCTCCTACGAGCAGTACTTC
TRBV7-2	TRBJ2-3	-	many	CASSLEQGLTDTQYF	TGTGCCAGCAGCTTAGAACAGGGACTCACAGATACGCAGTATTTT
TRBV30	TRBJ2-7	-	-	CAWSGGPSSYEQYF	TGTGCCTGGAGTGGGGGCCCGAGCTCCTACGAGCAGTACTTC
TRBV24-1	TRBJ2-2	-	many	CATSDPIKTGELFF	TGTGCCACCAGTGACCCCATAAAGACCGGGGAGCTGTTTTTT
TRBV30	TRBJ1-2	-	many	CAWEVGAGGGYTF	TGTGCCTGGGAAGTGGGGGCAGGAGGTGGCTACACCTTC
TRBV4-1	TRBJ1-4	-	-	CASSQAMGAYEKLFF	TGCGCCAGCAGCCAAGCAATGGGGGCCTATGAAAAACTGTTTTTT
TRBV25-1	TRBJ2-5	-	-	CASSEPAGPPQETQYF	TGTGCCAGCAGTGAACCCGCGGGACCTCCCCAGGAGACCCAGTACTTC
TRBV6-2/TRBV6-3	TRBJ1-2	TRBD1	-	CASRPKGQMIYGYTF	TGTGCCAGCAGACCCAAGGGACAGATGATCTATGGCTACACCTTC
TRBV4-3	TRBJ2-7	-	many	CASSQWGLADTYEQYF	TGCGCCAGCAGCCAATGGGGGCTAGCGGACACCTACGAGCAGTACTTC
TRBV4-3	TRBJ2-7	-	many	CASSQGGNTEQYF	TGCGCCAGCAGCCAAGGAGGGAATACGGAGCAGTACTTC
TRBV3-2	TRBJ2-4	-	few	CASSPWTLAKNIQYF	TGTGCCAGCAGCCCCTGGACATTAGCCAAAAACATTCAGTACTTC
TRBV9	TRBJ2-5	-	-	CASSPLRATDRETQYF	TGTGCCAGCAGCCCCCTCAGGGCGACTGATAGGGAGACCCAGTACTTC
TRBV7-6	TRBJ2-3	-	many	CASSPVGIPTDTQYF	TGTGCCAGCAGCCCAGTCGGGATCCCCACAGATACGCAGTATTTT
TRBV7-6	TRBJ2-2	-	-	CASSLAGGPGELFF	TGTGCCAGCAGCTTAGCGGGAGGCCCCGGGGAGCTGTTTTTT
TRBV20-1	TRBJ2-7	TRBD2	-	CSASFDFGEGREQYF	TGCAGTGCTAGTTTTGACTTTGGGGAGGGCCGCGAGCAGTACTTC
TRBV7-9	TRBJ2-5	-	many	CASSSYREEETQYF	TGTGCCAGCAGCTCGTACAGGGAGGAGGAGACCCAGTACTTC
TRBV24-1	TRBJ2-2	-	-	CATRGGGTGELFF	TGTGCCACCAGGGGAGGAGGGACCGGGGAGCTGTTTTTT
TRBV6-5	TRBJ2-3	TRBD1	many	CASRSSQGASSDTQYF	TGTGCCAGCAGGTCATCTCAGGGGGCTAGCTCAGATACGCAGTATTTT
TRBV7-6	TRBJ2-3	-	many	CASSRVGSTDTQYF	TGTGCCAGCAGCCGAGTCGGCAGCACAGATACGCAGTATTTT